This section outlines one T cell receptor (beta chain) sequence together with its context. What it binds is unknown. PCR involved 60 Vbeta and 13 Jbeta primers. The method was immunoSEQ multiplex PCR; TCRdb's version includes in-frame clones alone and lacks a portion of them. The data hold about 90,000 clones, with around 62% observed a single time. The data were obtained in a study of cytomegalovirus exposure and HLA in healthy donors. In germline, CDR1 is LNHNV, CDR2 YYDKDF (reference sequence). CDR3 length: 16 residues. Trimming took off 0 bases at V and 1 base at J, with 9 bases between the two ends. Study-wide points: It was 150 to 200 TCR beta chains that were listed as cytomegalovirus-associated. Follow-up analysis later connected one missense variant in DCLRE1C with trimming of TCR beta V- and J-genes. Some highly shared sequence variants likely arose as a pipeline artifact.

This TCR was recovered from a woman in her 30s in good health and CMV-seropositive. The sequencing input was PBMCs. This rearrangement joins TRBV15 to TRBJ2-2; D gene uncertain. The CDR3 spells CATSRDWRGNTGELFF. CDR3 in DNA: TGTGCCACCAGCAGAGATTGGCGAGGGAACACCGGGGAGCTGTTTTTT.